The 29 T cell receptor beta chains reported below all come from one sample, sequenced in a study of cytomegalovirus exposure and HLA in healthy donors. This PCR relied on a set of 60 Vbeta primers and 13 Jbeta primers. The data were produced by immunoSEQ multiplex PCR, yet TCRdb's version contains in-frame clones alone and is incomplete. The table includes about 130,000 clones, 84% detected once. What was sequenced was PBMCs. The source is a woman aged 18-35 years in good health and CMV-seropositive.

The V call is TRBV5-1, the J call TRBJ2-1; D possibly corresponds to TRBD2 (7 bases). CDR1 SGHRS and CDR2 YFSETQ come from the germline V gene. Deletions cut 1 base from V and 3 bases from J, with 14 bases between. CDR3 size: 16 residues. The CDR3 region is CASSLQGTNLYNEQFF. DNA for the CDR3: TGCGCCAGCAGCTTGCAGGGGACTAACCTCTACAATGAGCAGTTCTTC. The complete variable domain, with remaining parts taken from reference TRBV5-1 and TRBJ2-1, reads KAGVTQTPRYLIKTRGQQVTLSCSPISGHRSVSWYQQTPGQGLQFLFEYFSETQRNKGNFPGRFSGRQFSNSRSEMNVSTLELGDSALYLCASSLQGTNLYNEQFFGPGTRLTVL.

The genes are TRBV6-1 and TRBJ2-3, with 7 bases matching TRBD2. Germline loops: CDR1 MNHNS, CDR2 SASEGT. V lost 8 bases and J lost 2; bases outside the gene matches: 7. This CDR3 spans 14 amino acids. In DNA form, the CDR3 reads TGTGCCAGCTTGGACGGGGGGACCACAGATACGCAGTATTTT. Translation: CASLDGGTTDTQYF.

This chain links TRBV7-9 with TRBJ2-7; 11 bases agree with TRBD1. V was clipped by 5 bases and J by 3 bases; unmatched bases: 6. This CDR3 is 15 amino acids long. Germline CDR1 reads SEHNR; CDR2 reads FQNEAQ (reference sequence). CDR3 protein: CASSTDRGPIYEQYF. CDR3 nucleotide sequence: TGTGCCAGCAGCACGGACAGGGGGCCTATCTACGAGCAGTACTTC.

This clone was detected a few times. The chain links TRBV7-2 to TRBJ2-7; 12 nucleotides align to TRBD2. The ends lost 6 bases at V and 0 bases at J; junction bases unmatched: 12. The length of the CDR3 is 18 residues. Germline values: CDR1 SGHTA, CDR2 FQGNSA. The CDR3 loop reads CASSFIGLAGTFSYEQYF. The CDR3 DNA reads TGTGCCAGCAGTTTTATCGGACTAGCGGGGACATTCTCCTACGAGCAGTACTTC.

This sequence joins TRBV11-3 and TRBJ2-1; D ambiguous. From germline, CDR1 is SGHNT and CDR2 YENEEA. This CDR3 region has 17 residues. V lost 4 bases to trimming and J lost 4 bases, with 20 bases between them. The CDR3 protein is CASSSSLGPNFYNEQFF. In DNA, the CDR3 is TGTGCCAGCAGCTCCTCCCTAGGCCCCAACTTTTACAATGAGCAGTTCTTC.

This chain links TRBV28 with TRBJ1-1; TRBD1 matches 9 bases. CDR3 length equals 12 residues. Germline trimming cut 8 bases from V and 3 bases from J; bases unmatched to any gene: 1. The V gene's germline CDR1 is MDHEN and CDR2 SYDVKM. CDR3 amino acids: CASGTGYTEAFF. The CDR3 DNA is TGTGCCAGCGGGACAGGGTACACTGAAGCTTTCTTT.

This clone was picked up a small number of times. This chain uses TRBV2 with TRBJ1-1, with D unclear. Trimming removed 6 bases from V and 1 base from J, with 6 bases in between. The CDR3 spans 12 residues. Germline CDR1 and CDR2: SNHLY and FYNNEI. The CDR3 bases are TGTGCCAGCAGGTCGAGGAACACTGAAGCTTTCTTT. It specifies CASRSRNTEAFF.

This chain joins TRBV2 and TRBJ1-1; 10 bases map to TRBD1. Germline assignment: CDR1 SNHLY and CDR2 FYNNEI. V shed 10 bases, J shed 3 bases, and the junction held 2 bases outside the gene matches. CDR3 size: 12 residues. The CDR3 DNA reads as TGTGCCAACGGACAGGGGGACACTGAAGCTTTCTTT. This translates into CANGQGDTEAFF.

The V call is TRBV27, the J call TRBJ2-2; the D gene is possibly TRBD2 (5 bases). The CDR3 has 12 amino acids. V gave up 3 bases and J gave up 7 bases, with 6 bases separating them. Germline V CDR1 and CDR2: MNHEY, SMNVEV (reference sequence). The CDR3 region has the DNA TGTGCCAGCAGTTTCGGGAACGGGGAGCTGTTTTTT. This gives the protein CASSFGNGELFF.

The V and J genes are TRBV2 and TRBJ1-1; no definite D call. This CDR3 spans 14 amino acids. The V end lost 4 bases, the J end lost 3 bases, and 12 bases lay between the germline ends. Germline CDR1 and CDR2: SNHLY and FYNNEI. CDR3 amino acids: CASSGGLSDTEAFF. The CDR3, as DNA: TGTGCCAGCAGTGGCGGGTTGTCCGACACTGAAGCTTTCTTT.

The chain links TRBV19 to TRBJ2-7, with 10 bases aligning to TRBD2. In germline, CDR1 is LNHDA, CDR2 SQIVND (reference sequence). J lost 2 bases, V lost 5 bases, and 0 bases had no gene match. This CDR3 is built from 13 residues. CDR3 protein: CASSLAGAYEQYF. The CDR3 DNA reads as TGTGCCAGTAGTCTAGCGGGGGCCTACGAGCAGTACTTC.

This chain connects TRBV30 to TRBJ2-4; 8 bases line up with TRBD2. CDR3 length: 13 amino acids. CDR1 GTSNPN and CDR2 SVGIG come from the germline V gene (reference sequence). J gave up 5 bases and V 3 bases, and 3 bases lay outside the gene matches. In DNA form, the CDR3 reads TGTGCCTGGAGCGGACTAGCACAAAACATTCAGTACTTC. Protein product: CAWSGLAQNIQYF.

CDR3: CASSQTSGAYEQYF. In DNA, the CDR3 is TGCGCCAGCAGCCAAACTAGCGGAGCCTACGAGCAGTACTTC. The chain uses TRBV10-2 and TRBJ2-7; 8 nucleotides align to TRBD2. V lost 6 bases, J lost 2 bases, and 6 bases stayed unmatched. CDR1 WSHSY and CDR2 SAAADI come from the germline V gene. The CDR3 loop spans 14 amino acids.

The chain links TRBV4-1 to TRBJ2-7; D gene unclear. Trimming took 0 bases from V and 3 from J, leaving 6 bases between them. The germline V gene encodes CDR1 MGHRA and CDR2 YSYEKL. This CDR3 spans 13 amino acids. The CDR3 reads CASSQETNYEQYF. Here the CDR3 DNA reads TGCGCCAGCAGCCAAGAAACAAACTACGAGCAGTACTTC.

The chain recombines TRBV7-8 with TRBJ1-5, with 8 positions matching TRBD1. Germline CDR1 SGHVS, CDR2 FQNEAQ. V dropped 3 bases and J dropped 4; count of bases not matched to a gene: 5. The CDR3 covers 15 residues. CDR3 DNA: TGTGCCAGCAGCTTCCAGGGGGCAGGGAATCAGCCCCAGCATTTT. It specifies CASSFQGAGNQPQHF.

The chain combines TRBV6-5 with TRBJ1-1, with a tentative D call TRBD1 (6 bases). The CDR3 consists of 14 residues. The germline V gene has CDR1 MNHEY and CDR2 SVGAGI. Trimming left V 1 base short and J 5 bases short, with 11 bases between. The DNA of the CDR3 is TGTGCCAGCAGTTACTTAGGGGGAAGGACTGAAGCTTTCTTT. Translating it yields CASSYLGGRTEAFF.

This rearrangement joins TRBV6-6 to TRBJ2-1, with 9 bases matching TRBD1. Unmatched junction bases numbered 11, after V lost 11 bases and J lost 6 bases. The V gene's germline CDR1 is MNHNY and CDR2 SVGAGI (reference sequence). This CDR3 is 14 amino acids long. The chain's CDR3 is CAGLRDREVNEQFF. CDR3 sequence (DNA): TGTGCCGGACTCCGGGACAGGGAGGTCAATGAGCAGTTCTTC.

The rearrangement uses TRBV10-3 and TRBJ1-2; 7 bases line up with TRBD1. CDR1 and CDR2 from the germline V gene are ENHRY and SYGVKD. Trimming at V came to 3 bases and at J to 6 bases, leaving 10 bases not matched to a gene. This CDR3 contains 15 residues. The CDR3 sequence is CAISDPTGTEHGYTF. The CDR3 DNA sequence: TGTGCCATCAGTGACCCGACCGGGACAGAACATGGCTACACCTTC.

This chain joins TRBV27 and TRBJ1-6, with D uncertain. Trimming pared 6 bases from V and 5 bases from J, leaving 11 bases between. Germline CDR1 is MNHEY and CDR2 is SMNVEV (reference sequence). The CDR3 contains 14 residues. The CDR3 region is CASSFGEDNSPLHF. The CDR3 DNA is TGTGCCAGCAGCTTCGGAGAGGATAATTCACCCCTCCACTTT.

The rearrangement links TRBV19 to TRBJ2-2; 8 bases agree with TRBD2. This CDR3 contains 16 residues. Germline assignment: CDR1 LNHDA and CDR2 SQIVND (reference sequence). Trimming took 3 bases from V and 4 from J; bases not matched to a gene: 7. DNA of the CDR3: TGTGCCAGTAGTATGGACGGGGGGGCAGGCACCGGGGAGCTGTTTTTT. As protein: CASSMDGGAGTGELFF.

The V and J genes are TRBV10-2 and TRBJ1-2; TRBD1 is a possible D gene (5 bases). CDR3 length: 14 residues. Trimming left V 8 bases short and J 0 bases short, with 13 bases between. In germline, CDR1 is WSHSY, CDR2 SAAADI. This chain's CDR3 is CASPQGPANYGYTF. In nucleotides, the CDR3 is TGCGCCAGCCCTCAGGGTCCAGCTAACTATGGCTACACCTTC.

The rearrangement links TRBV19 to TRBJ1-6; 10 positions match TRBD1. The CDR3 loop spans 18 amino acids. The J segment lost 5 bases and the V segment lost 3 bases, leaving 10 bases of the junction unmatched. CDR1 is LNHDA and CDR2 is SQIVND in the germline V gene (reference sequence). The CDR3 reads CASSIDRGRWSDNSPLHF. The CDR3, as DNA: TGTGCCAGTAGTATTGACAGGGGGCGGTGGAGTGATAATTCACCCCTCCACTTT.

On this clone itself: Other DNA sequences of this sample code for an identical CDR3. The chain uses TRBV5-1 and TRBJ2-3; the match to TRBD2 covers 13 bases. The CDR3 contains 16 residues. J was trimmed by 6 bases and V by 2 bases; bases with no gene match: 6. The V gene's germline CDR1 is SGHRS and CDR2 YFSETQ. This CDR3 reads CASSFTSGGGTDTQYF. The CDR3 nucleotides are TGCGCCAGCAGCTTTACTAGCGGGGGGGGTACGGATACGCAGTATTTT. The full variable domain, rest sourced from reference TRBV5-1 and TRBJ2-3, is KAGVTQTPRYLIKTRGQQVTLSCSPISGHRSVSWYQQTPGQGLQFLFEYFSETQRNKGNFPGRFSGRQFSNSRSEMNVSTLELGDSALYLCASSFTSGGGTDTQYFGPGTRLTVL.

The rearrangement uses TRBV11-2 and TRBJ1-2, with 7 bases lining up with TRBD1. The ends lost 2 bases at V and 5 bases at J; junction bases unmatched: 11. The germline V gene encodes CDR1 SGHAT and CDR2 FQNNGV. This CDR3 comprises 16 residues. CDR3 coding DNA: TGTGCCAGCAGCTTAACCGGGACAGCCTCAAGATATGGCTACACCTTC. This sequence encodes CASSLTGTASRYGYTF.

The CDR3 reads CASTTGTGELFF. CDR3 in DNA: TGTGCCAGTACTACAGGGACCGGGGAGCTGTTTTTT. V usage is TRBV2 and J usage is TRBJ2-2; a possible D gene is TRBD1 (6 bases). Trimming took off 9 bases at V and 5 bases at J, with 10 bases between the two ends. Germline V gene data show CDR1 as SNHLY and CDR2 as FYNNEI. The CDR3 has 12 amino acids.

V is TRBV5-1 and J is TRBJ1-1, with 9 bases identical to TRBD1. Losses at the gene ends were 3 bases for V and 0 bases for J; bases not matched to a gene: 12. This CDR3 has 18 amino acids. Germline assignment: CDR1 SGHRS and CDR2 YFSETQ. The CDR3 protein is CASSYIPGTGSVNTEAFF. The CDR3 coding sequence is TGCGCCAGCAGCTATATACCCGGGACAGGGTCTGTGAACACTGAAGCTTTCTTT.

The V call is TRBV6-1, the J call TRBJ1-4; D gene unclear. The CDR3 is 13 residues long. Looked up from germline, CDR1 is MNHNS and CDR2 is SASEGT. Trimming took 6 bases from V and 0 from J, leaving 5 bases between them. In DNA form, the CDR3 reads TGTGCCAGCAGCGTTGCAACTAATGAAAAACTGTTTTTT. Its translation is CASSVATNEKLFF.

J is TRBJ1-3 and V is TRBV30; 8 bases map to TRBD1. The CDR3 is 15 residues long. Germline values: CDR1 GTSNPN, CDR2 SVGIG (reference sequence). Losses at the gene ends were 1 base for V and 1 base for J; bases not matched to a gene: 3. DNA for the CDR3: TGTGCCTGGAGTGAAGGACAGGGTTCTGGAAACACCATATATTTT. It yields the protein CAWSEGQGSGNTIYF.

For the CDR3, the DNA is TGTGCCAGCAGTTACTCGGGTGACACCAAGTATTCACCCCTCCACTTT. This sequence encodes CASSYSGDTKYSPLHF. This sequence joins TRBV6-5 and TRBJ1-6; D gene uncertain. Germline V gene sequence: CDR1 MNHEY, CDR2 SVGAGI. With 0 bases removed from V and 8 bases from J, the gap between germline ends came to 14 bases. The CDR3 extends over 16 amino acids.